This TCR beta chain was identified during a study of prognosis after radiotherapy for stage I lung cancer. Study-wide context: Stage I lung tumors that were newly diagnosed and primary were found in around 13 patients, while about 5 patients had oligometastatic NSCLC after surgical resection of the primary tumor.

In the case of this clonotype: It differs at one base from a far larger clone, so likely a read error.

Peripheral blood was collected in volumes of around 6.5 milliliters at each of two time points. Two-round multiplex PCR amplified TCR beta CDR3 from genomic DNA. It was primers specific to each TRBV and TRBJ gene that first-round PCR used. A single record per CDR3 protein comes from TCRdb applying MiXCR to the multiplex PCR reads. The top ten hold around 41% of the sample, which has some 13,000 distinct CDR3 sequences, about two fifths seen once. CDR1 MNHEY and CDR2 SVGEGT come from the germline V gene. This CDR3 is 13 amino acids long. The gene calls are TRBV6-2 or TRBV6-3 and TRBJ1-1; D is undetermined. The material sequenced was PBMCs, taken before or after stereotactic body radiation therapy (not recorded which). The source is a donor aged 50 or older with non-small cell lung cancer. The CDR3 loop reads CVSSYREPLKAFF. The CDR3 DNA reads TGTGTCAGCAGTTACCGGGAACCCCTTAAAGCTTTCTTT.